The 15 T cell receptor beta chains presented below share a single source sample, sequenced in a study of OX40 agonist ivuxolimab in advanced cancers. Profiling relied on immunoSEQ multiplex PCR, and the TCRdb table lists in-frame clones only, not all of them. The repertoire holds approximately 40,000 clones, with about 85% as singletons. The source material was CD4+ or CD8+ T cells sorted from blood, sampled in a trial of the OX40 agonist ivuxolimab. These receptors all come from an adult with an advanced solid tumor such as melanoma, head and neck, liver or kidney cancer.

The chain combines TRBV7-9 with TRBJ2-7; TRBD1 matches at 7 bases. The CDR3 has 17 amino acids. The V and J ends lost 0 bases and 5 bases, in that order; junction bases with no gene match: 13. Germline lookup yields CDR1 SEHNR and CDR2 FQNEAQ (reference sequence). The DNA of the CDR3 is TGTGCCAGCAGCTTAGCGAGTCTCGACAGGGTGTTACACGAGCAGTACTTC. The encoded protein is CASSLASLDRVLHEQYF.

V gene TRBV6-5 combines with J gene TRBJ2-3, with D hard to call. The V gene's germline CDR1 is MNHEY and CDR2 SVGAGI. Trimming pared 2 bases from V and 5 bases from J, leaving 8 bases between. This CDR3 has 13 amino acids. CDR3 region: CASSYNAGDTQYF. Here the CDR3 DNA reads TGTGCCAGCAGTTACAACGCCGGAGATACGCAGTATTTT.

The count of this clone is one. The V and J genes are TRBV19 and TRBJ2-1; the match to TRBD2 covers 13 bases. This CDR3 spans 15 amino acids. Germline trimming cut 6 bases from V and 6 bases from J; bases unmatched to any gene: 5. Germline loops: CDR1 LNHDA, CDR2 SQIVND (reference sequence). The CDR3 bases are TGTGCCAGTAGCAGAGGGACTAGCGGGACCAATGAGCAGTTCTTC. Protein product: CASSRGTSGTNEQFF. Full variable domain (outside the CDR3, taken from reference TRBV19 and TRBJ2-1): DGGITQSPKYLFRKEGQNVTLSCEQNLNHDAMYWYRQDPGQGLRLIYYSQIVNDFQKGDIAEGYSVSREKKESFPLTVTSAQKNPTAFYLCASSRGTSGTNEQFFGPGTRLTVL.

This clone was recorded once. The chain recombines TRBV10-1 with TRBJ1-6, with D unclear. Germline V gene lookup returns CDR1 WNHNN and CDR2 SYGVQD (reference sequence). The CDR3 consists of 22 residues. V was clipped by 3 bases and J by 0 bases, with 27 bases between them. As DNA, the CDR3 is TGCGCCAGCAGTGACCCAAGGGCGACCCCTCCACAGTACAGCTCCTATAATTCACCCCTCCACTTT. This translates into CASSDPRATPPQYSSYNSPLHF.

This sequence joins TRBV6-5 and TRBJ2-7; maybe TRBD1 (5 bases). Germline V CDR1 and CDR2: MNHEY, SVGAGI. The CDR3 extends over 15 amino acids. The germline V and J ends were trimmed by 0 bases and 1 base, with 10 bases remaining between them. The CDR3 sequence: CASSYSSRASYEQYF. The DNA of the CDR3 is TGTGCCAGCAGTTACTCTTCCAGGGCTTCCTACGAGCAGTACTTC.

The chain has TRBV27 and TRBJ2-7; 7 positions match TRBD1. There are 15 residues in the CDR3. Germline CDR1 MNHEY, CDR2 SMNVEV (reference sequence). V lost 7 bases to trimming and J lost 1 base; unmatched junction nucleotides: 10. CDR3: CASTLTGSLSYEQYF. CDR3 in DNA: TGTGCCAGCACCTTGACAGGGAGCTTATCCTACGAGCAGTACTTC.

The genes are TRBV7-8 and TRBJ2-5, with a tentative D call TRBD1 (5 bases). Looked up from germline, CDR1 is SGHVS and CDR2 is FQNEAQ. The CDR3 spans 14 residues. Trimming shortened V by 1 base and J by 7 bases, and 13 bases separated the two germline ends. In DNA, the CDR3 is TGTGCCAGCAGCTTAGAGGATCCCCAGGGGACCCAGTACTTC. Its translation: CASSLEDPQGTQYF.

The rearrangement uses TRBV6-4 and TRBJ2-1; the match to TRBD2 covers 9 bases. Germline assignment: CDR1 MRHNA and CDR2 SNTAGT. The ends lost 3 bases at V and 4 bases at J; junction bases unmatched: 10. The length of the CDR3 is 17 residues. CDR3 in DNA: TGTGCCAGCAGTGAACGGGGGCTAGCGGGGAAATACAATGAGCAGTTCTTC. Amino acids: CASSERGLAGKYNEQFF.

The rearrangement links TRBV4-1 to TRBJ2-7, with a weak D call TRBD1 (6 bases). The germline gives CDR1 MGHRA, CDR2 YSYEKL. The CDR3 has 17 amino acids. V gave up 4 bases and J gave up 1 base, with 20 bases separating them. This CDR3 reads CASSLSEGRGTSYEQYF. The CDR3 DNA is TGCGCCAGCAGCCTGTCAGAGGGCAGGGGAACATCCTACGAGCAGTACTTC.

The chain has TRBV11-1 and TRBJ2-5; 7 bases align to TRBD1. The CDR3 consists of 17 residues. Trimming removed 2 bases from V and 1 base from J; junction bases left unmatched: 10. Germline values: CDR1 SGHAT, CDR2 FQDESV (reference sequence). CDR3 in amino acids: CASSLLPATGPQETQYF. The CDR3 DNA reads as TGTGCCAGCAGCTTACTCCCCGCGACAGGGCCCCAAGAGACCCAGTACTTC.

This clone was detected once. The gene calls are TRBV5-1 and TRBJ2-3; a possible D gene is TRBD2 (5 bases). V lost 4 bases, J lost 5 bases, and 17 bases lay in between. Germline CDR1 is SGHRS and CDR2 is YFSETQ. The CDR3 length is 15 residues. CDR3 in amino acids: CASSPVSPRGDTQYF. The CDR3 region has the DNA TGCGCCAGCAGCCCGGTAAGCCCACGGGGAGATACGCAGTATTTT.

As DNA, the CDR3 is TGTGCCAGCAGCTTCCCGGGACTAGCGAGGAACACCGGGGAGCTGTTTTTT. It is translated as CASSFPGLARNTGELFF. The chain couples TRBV7-9 to TRBJ2-2; TRBD2 agrees at 10 bases. The CDR3 is made up of 17 amino acids. The germline V gene encodes CDR1 SEHNR and CDR2 FQNEAQ (reference sequence). The trim removed 3 bases at V and 1 base at J, leaving 5 bases unmatched.

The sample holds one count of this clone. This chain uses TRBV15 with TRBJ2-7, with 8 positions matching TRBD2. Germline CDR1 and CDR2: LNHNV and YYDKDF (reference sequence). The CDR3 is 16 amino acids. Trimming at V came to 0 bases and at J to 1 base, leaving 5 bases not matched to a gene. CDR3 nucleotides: TGTGCCACCAGCAGAGATGACCGGGGGGGTTCCTACGAGCAGTACTTC. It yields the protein CATSRDDRGGSYEQYF.

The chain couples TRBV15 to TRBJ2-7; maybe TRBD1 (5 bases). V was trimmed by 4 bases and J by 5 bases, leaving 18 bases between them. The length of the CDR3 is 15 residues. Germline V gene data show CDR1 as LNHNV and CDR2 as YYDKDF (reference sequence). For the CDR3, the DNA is TGTGCCACCAGCATCCAGGGTTTCTCAATCGACGAGCAGTACTTC. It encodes CATSIQGFSIDEQYF.

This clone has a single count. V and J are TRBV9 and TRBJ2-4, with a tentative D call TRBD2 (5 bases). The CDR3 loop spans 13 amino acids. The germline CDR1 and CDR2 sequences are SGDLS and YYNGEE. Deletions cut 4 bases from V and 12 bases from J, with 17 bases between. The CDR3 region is CASSPLIATDQYF. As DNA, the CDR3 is TGTGCCAGCAGCCCCCTGATAGCGACTGATCAGTACTTC.